This T cell receptor beta chain originates from a study of early T cells in non-severe SARS-CoV-2 infection. Study information: Sequencing input comprised bulk RNA from unsorted whole blood; chain pairing was not available. Study observations and caveats: Matches to VDJdb favored anti-spike CD8 responses and missed private and CD4 specificities.

This clonotype came up a few times. Its specificity is not known. Trimming shortened V by 5 bases and J by 10 bases, and 18 bases separated the two germline ends. The CDR3 spans 14 residues. Individual cDNA molecules were tagged with unique molecular identifiers. TCRdb recomputed calls from the 5' RACE reads with MiXCR, one row per CDR3 protein. The sample has about 50,000 distinct CDR3 sequences, about 9.3% seen once. The gene calls are TRBV12-3 or TRBV12-4 and TRBJ2-1; tentatively, D is TRBD1 (6 bases). Sequencing input: whole blood. The TCR comes from an adult who was a healthcare worker with PCR-confirmed SARS-CoV-2 infection or an uninfected control (not recorded which). The CDR3 region is CASSPQRTQGEQFF. The CDR3, as DNA: TGTGCCAGCAGTCCCCAAAGGACACAGGGAGAGCAGTTCTTC.